The clone carrying this TCR beta chain has more than one count but fewer than ten. Its matching antigen is unknown. The data belong to a study of post-analysis software for immune sequencing data. TCR beta cDNA libraries had unique molecular identifiers. TCRdb reprocessed the PCR reads with MiXCR, giving one entry per CDR3 protein. The data contain hundreds of thousands of distinct CDR3 sequences, about 60% of them singletons. Regarding the study as a whole: Compared with controls, patients had more of five TRBV segments, including TRBV5-6, TRBV5-1 and TRBV20-1.

In germline, CDR1 is DFQATT, CDR2 SNEGSKA (reference sequence). This CDR3 comprises 14 residues. The sequence was collected from a girl under 10 years old with multiple sclerosis. The rearrangement uses TRBV20-1 and TRBJ2-7; 7 bases are a match to TRBD1. The J call may be in error: the DNA end matches TRBJ2-5 better. The sample consisted of blood. CDR3 nucleotides: TGCAGTGCTAGACCGGGACAGTTATTAGAGACCCAGTACTTC. Translation: CSARPGQLLETQYF.